These 6 T cell receptor beta chains were sequenced from one sample in a study of long-term antiretroviral therapy in people with HIV. The libraries were made with immunoSEQ v3.0 at survey level. Sequenced by immunoSEQ multiplex PCR; TCRdb stores in-frame clones only, minus some. Of 30,000 to 40,000 clones in the sample, approximately 83% were seen once. Sequenced here: unsorted PBMCs, sampled 0.4 years before starting antiretroviral therapy. Source of these receptors: a man in his late teens or twenties with HIV.

CDR3 in amino acids: CASSQDGTPETQYF. The CDR3 DNA sequence: TGCGCCAGCAGCCAAGATGGAACTCCAGAGACCCAGTACTTC. The chain links TRBV4-1 to TRBJ2-5; no clear D gene. Germline CDR1 MGHRA, CDR2 YSYEKL. The CDR3 spans 14 residues. The ends were cut back, 0 bases at V and 4 bases at J, with 9 bases in the middle.

The chain uses TRBV9 and TRBJ1-6; 9 positions match TRBD1. CDR1 is SGDLS, CDR2 YYNGEE, per germline. The V gene end was trimmed by 6 bases and the J gene end by 10 bases; junction bases not matched to a gene: 11. The CDR3 extends over 15 amino acids. The DNA of the CDR3 is TGTGCCAGCACCCCCCTGGGACAGGGAAACTCACCCCTCCACTTT. Its protein product is CASTPLGQGNSPLHF.

The rearrangement links TRBV6-5 to TRBJ2-5; D not resolved. Trimming stripped 0 bases from V and 4 bases from J, with 12 bases between. Germline CDR1 and CDR2: MNHEY and SVGAGI. CDR3 size: 15 residues. Here the CDR3 DNA reads TGTGCCAGCAGTTACTCTGGCGGAGAAGGAGAGACCCAGTACTTC. Protein sequence: CASSYSGGEGETQYF.

The rearrangement joins TRBV9 to TRBJ1-1; a weak D match, TRBD1 (5 bases). The CDR3 has 13 amino acids. CDR1 and CDR2 from the germline V gene are SGDLS and YYNGEE. V shed 1 base and J shed 1 base, with 5 bases lying between them. The CDR3 sequence is CASSVRGNTEAFF. The DNA of the CDR3 is TGTGCCAGCAGCGTAAGGGGGAACACTGAAGCTTTCTTT. The full variable domain, its missing parts supplied by reference TRBV9 and TRBJ1-1, is DSGVTQTPKHLITATGQRVTLRCSPRSGDLSVYWYQQSLDQGLQFLIQYYNGEERAKGNILERFSAQQFPDLHSELNLSSLELGDSALYFCASSVRGNTEAFFGQGTRLTVV.

This chain joins TRBV6-6 and TRBJ2-7; TRBD2 is a possible D gene (5 bases). The ends were cut back, 7 bases at V and 7 bases at J, with 11 bases in the middle. The germline V gene has CDR1 MNHNY and CDR2 SVGAGI (reference sequence). CDR3 length equals 11 residues. CDR3 sequence: CASTLGIEQYF. CDR3 nucleotides: TGTGCCAGCACCCTCGGGATTGAGCAGTACTTC.

The gene calls are TRBV7-8 and TRBJ2-5; 11 nucleotides agree with TRBD2. The germline V gene has CDR1 SGHVS and CDR2 FQNEAQ. V lost 5 bases, J lost 3 bases, and 5 bases stayed unmatched. There are 15 residues in the CDR3. In DNA, the CDR3 is TGTGCCAGCAGCAACTGGGGACTAGCGGAAGAGACCCAGTACTTC. Amino acids: CASSNWGLAEETQYF.